This T cell receptor beta chain was captured by sequencing in a study of human T cells and chemical hapten exposure. Study-wide points: PT1 expanded TCR numbers tracked positively with patch test score.

This clonotype has more than one count but fewer than ten. Its antigen is currently unknown. The library tagged individual cDNA molecules with unique molecular identifiers. TCRdb reprocessed the RACE reads with MiXCR, giving one entry per CDR3 protein. The sample has 89,000 or so distinct CDR3 sequences, around 7.9% seen once. Regarding time point: pre-sensitization, week 0. Treatment meaning: therapeutic diphenylcyclopropenone sensitization with weekly scalp DPC. Trimming removed 6 bases at V and 0 bases at J, with 12 bases between. Per germline, CDR1 SGHTA and CDR2 FQGNSA. CDR3 length: 15 residues. This receptor was taken from a man in his forties or fifties with alopecia areata. Some clones in this sample may be carry-over from other donors' samples. The chain uses TRBV7-2 and TRBJ2-1; weak D call: TRBD2 (5 bases). The sample consisted of whole blood, taken in connection with sensitization to the hapten diphenylcyclopropenone (DPC). The CDR3 DNA reads as TGTGCCAGCAGGGGAGACACCAGCTCCTACAATGAGCAGTTCTTC. Translating gives CASRGDTSSYNEQFF.